The source of this TCR beta chain is a study of T cell responses to AZD1222 COVID-19 vaccine (dated by TCRdb to the early 2020s). General notes on the study: TCR sequencing was performed for 233 trial participants, of whom around 200 were given two doses of AZD1222 and around 26 were given two doses of MenACWY control vaccine. Enrollment into the trials was organized by age into subgroups of 18-55, 56-69 and 70-plus years, and those subgroups contained roughly 160, 29 and 62 TCR-sequenced participants, respectively. The full study reports these points: Conclusions about previously exposed vaccinees were limited because only a handful of AZD1222 recipients were SARS-CoV-2 seropositive at baseline. Because no day 14 peak-response samples were available, repertoires were characterized only after the peak T cell response. Epitopes outside the regions mutated in the B.1.351 and B.1.1.7 variants were reportedly recognized by nearly half of the unique spike-specific TCRs. After two AZD1222 doses, spike-specific TCR breadth and depth were significantly higher than at day 0 and than in MenACWY recipients. The 56-69-year group was small, and its depth increase did not reach significance, likely because of low power. Participants were mostly white British and included more females than males, and it was suggested by the authors that clonal diversity may have been underestimated. CD4 TCRs associated with the vaccine covered the entire spike protein, and the dominant responses were in regions 160-218 and 743-854.

The CDR3 regions of human TCRbeta chains were analyzed by immunosequencing. From the authors' description of their analysis: Repertoire TCRs were checked for matches against a reference library of SARS-CoV-2-specific TCRs that had been generated using the MIRA antigen-specificity platform. Breadth was defined as the fraction of unique TCRs that were SARS-CoV-2-associated. Depth was defined as the fraction of total T cells that were SARS-CoV-2-associated. Using the MIRA data, every spike-specific TCR was mapped to the spike region that the TCR reacted to and assigned to either a CD4 or a CD8 class. Log10-transformed breadth and depth values were compared by one-way ANOVA with Sidak's multiple comparisons tests. The clones in this table, taken by TCRdb from immuneACCESS, are in-frame only. Not every clone is retained; where verified, under half of the shortfall comes from an unresolved V gene, and the cause of the rest is unknown. V, J and clone size are taken as reported in that table, and D and trimming were inferred from the DNA itself. Across this sample there are some 52,000 clones, with around 90% seen only once. The ten biggest clones cover less than 3% of the sample.

As to this clone: Its antigen remains undetermined. Base quality data are lacking; no much larger clone is found one base away.

According to the study, the label for this sample's time point signals: about 28 days (+/-7) after the second vaccine dose. AZD1222 recipients with second doses at about 4 weeks or about 12 weeks were pooled, because spike-specific TCR depth and breadth did not differ between schedules. Vaccinee samples came from UK trials COV001 and COV002, including a single-blind randomized controlled phase 2/3 trial of AZD1222 (ChAdOx1 nCoV-19) in healthy adults. For TCRbeta chain sequencing, PBMC samples were collected from trial participants at day 0 and at day 28 after the second dose. V gives up 7 bases and J gives up 7 bases, and the segment between their germline ends measures 13 bases. The germline V gene gives CDR1 as MDHEN and CDR2 as SYDVKM. From cysteine to phenylalanine, the CDR3 is 12 amino acids long. The read is trimmed to its CDR3 DNA, 36 bases read in frame from base 1.

The sample consisted of peripheral blood, taken 28 days after the second AZD1222 dose. The chain employs TRBV28 and TRBJ1-1, with the D segment identity uncertain. This TCR came from an adult who received the AZD1222 COVID-19 vaccine. The bases are TGTGCCAGCACCCGCTCGACCGGTGAAGCTTTCTTT. Its translation is CASTRSTGEAFF.